This T cell receptor (beta chain) is drawn from a study of control samples from healthy donors and cancer patients. Measured with immunoSEQ multiplex PCR; TCRdb has only the in-frame clones, and not every one. This table has 89,000 or so clones, around 87% appearing once. The material sequenced was blood. The receptor was derived from a man aged 50 to 59 in good health.

The CDR3, as DNA: TGCGCCAGCAGCCCCGGGACGGTTGGCACTGAAGCTTTCTTT. Residues: CASSPGTVGTEAFF. The chain carries TRBV5-1 and TRBJ1-1; maybe TRBD1 (5 bases). Deletions cut 4 bases from V and 4 bases from J, with 14 bases between. CDR1 is SGHRS, CDR2 YFSETQ, per germline. There are 14 residues in the CDR3.